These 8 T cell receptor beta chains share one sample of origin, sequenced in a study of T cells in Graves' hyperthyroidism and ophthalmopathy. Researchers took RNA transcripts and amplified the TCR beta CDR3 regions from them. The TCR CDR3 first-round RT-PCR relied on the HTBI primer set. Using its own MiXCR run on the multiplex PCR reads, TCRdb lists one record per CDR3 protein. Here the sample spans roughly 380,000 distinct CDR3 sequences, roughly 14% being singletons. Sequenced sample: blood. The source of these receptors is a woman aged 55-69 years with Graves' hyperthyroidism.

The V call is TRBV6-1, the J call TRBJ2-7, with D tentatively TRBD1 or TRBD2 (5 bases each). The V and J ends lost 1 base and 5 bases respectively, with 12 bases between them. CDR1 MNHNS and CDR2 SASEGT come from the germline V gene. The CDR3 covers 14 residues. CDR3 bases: TGTGCCAGCAGTGAAGTGGGGGAGACCGACGAGCAGTACTTC. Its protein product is CASSEVGETDEQYF.

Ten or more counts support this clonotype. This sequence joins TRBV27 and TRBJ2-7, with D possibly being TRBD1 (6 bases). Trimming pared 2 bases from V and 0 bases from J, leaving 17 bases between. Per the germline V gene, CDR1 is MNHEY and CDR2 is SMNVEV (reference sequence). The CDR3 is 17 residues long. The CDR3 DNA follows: TGTGCCAGCAGTTTAAATTTCCCACAGGGCTTCTCCTACGAGCAGTACTTC. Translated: CASSLNFPQGFSYEQYF.

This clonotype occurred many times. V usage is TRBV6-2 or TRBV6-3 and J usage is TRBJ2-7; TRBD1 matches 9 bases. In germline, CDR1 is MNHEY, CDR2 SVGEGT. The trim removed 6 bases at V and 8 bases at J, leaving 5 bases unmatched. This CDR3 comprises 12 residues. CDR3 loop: CASSGDREKQYF. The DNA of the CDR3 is TGTGCCAGCAGCGGGGACAGGGAAAAGCAGTACTTC.

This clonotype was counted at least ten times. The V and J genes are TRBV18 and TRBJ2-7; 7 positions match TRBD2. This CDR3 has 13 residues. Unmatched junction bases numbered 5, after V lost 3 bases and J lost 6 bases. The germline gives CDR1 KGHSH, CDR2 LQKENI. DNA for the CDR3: TGTGCCAGCTCACCCTGGACTAGAGGCGAGCAGTACTTC. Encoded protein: CASSPWTRGEQYF.

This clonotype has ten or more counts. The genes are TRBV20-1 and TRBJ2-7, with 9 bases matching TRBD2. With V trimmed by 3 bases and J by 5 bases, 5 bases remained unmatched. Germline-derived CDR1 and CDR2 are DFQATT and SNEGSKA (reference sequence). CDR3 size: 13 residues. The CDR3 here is CSASSGSLHEQYF. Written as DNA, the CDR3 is TGCAGTGCTAGTAGCGGGAGTCTCCACGAGCAGTACTTC.

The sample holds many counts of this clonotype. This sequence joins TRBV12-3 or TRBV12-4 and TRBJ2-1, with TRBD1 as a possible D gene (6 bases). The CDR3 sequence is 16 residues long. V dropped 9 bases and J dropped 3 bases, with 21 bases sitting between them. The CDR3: CASSVQGVPIYNEQFF. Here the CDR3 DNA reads TGTGCCAGTTCGGTACAGGGAGTTCCCATCTACAATGAGCAGTTCTTC.

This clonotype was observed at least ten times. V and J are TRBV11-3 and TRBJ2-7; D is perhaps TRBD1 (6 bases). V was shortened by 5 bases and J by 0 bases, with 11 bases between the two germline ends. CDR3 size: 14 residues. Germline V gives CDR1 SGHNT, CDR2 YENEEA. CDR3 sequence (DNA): TGTGCCAGCAGCACAGGGAAACTCTCCTACGAGCAGTACTTC. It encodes CASSTGKLSYEQYF. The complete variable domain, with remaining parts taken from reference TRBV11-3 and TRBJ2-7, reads EAGVVQSPRYKIIEKKQPVAFWCNPISGHNTLYWYLQNLGQGPELLIRYENEEAVDDSQLPKDRFSAERLKGVDSTLKIQPAELGDSAVYLCASSTGKLSYEQYFGPGTRLTVT.

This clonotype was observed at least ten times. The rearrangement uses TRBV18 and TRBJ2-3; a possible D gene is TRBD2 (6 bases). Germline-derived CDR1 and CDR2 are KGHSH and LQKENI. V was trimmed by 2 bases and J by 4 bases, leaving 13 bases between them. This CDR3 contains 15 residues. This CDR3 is CASSPRTGSADTQYF. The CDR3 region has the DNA TGTGCCAGCTCACCAAGGACCGGGAGTGCAGATACGCAGTATTTT. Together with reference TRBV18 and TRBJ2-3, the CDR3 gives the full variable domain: NAGVMQNPRHLVRRRGQEARLRCSPMKGHSHVYWYRQLPEEGLKFMVYLQKENIIDESGMPKERFSAEFPKEGPSILRIQQVVRGDSAAYFCASSPRTGSADTQYFGPGTRLTVL.